These T cell receptor beta chains were read from a single sample in a study of beta chain features in type 1 diabetes. Repertoires were generated with immunoSEQ multiplex PCR, while TCRdb's copy carries only in-frame clones and drops some. The sample has about 45,000 clones; over 50% are singletons. The specimen was Tregs from blood. All receptors derive from a woman aged 18-30 years in good health. Both conserved end residues are part of each CDR3. D genes are given only for firm matches. For some rows the clone size is stated as once, few or many, or as a class when expanded; others skip it.

D | J | V | size | CDR3 | DNA
TRBD2 | TRBJ2-4 | TRBV6-5 | few | CASSLAGDKNIQYF | TGTGCCAGCAGTCTGGCGGGAGACAAAAACATTCAGTACTTC
. | TRBJ1-1 | TRBV6-5 | . | CASSLTRVTEAFF | TGTGCCAGCAGTCTTACTCGAGTAACTGAAGCTTTCTTT
. | TRBJ1-1 | TRBV7-2 | few | CASSPPPSAGVATEAFF | TGTGCCAGCAGCCCACCCCCCTCGGCAGGGGTGGCCACTGAAGCTTTCTTT
. | TRBJ2-7 | TRBV29-1 | . | CSAIYRANYEQYF | TGCAGCGCAATATACAGGGCAAACTACGAGCAGTACTTC
TRBD2 | TRBJ2-1 | TRBV19 | . | CASSIELAGGPGNEQFF | TGTGCCAGTAGTATAGAACTAGCGGGAGGGCCCGGTAATGAGCAGTTCTTC
. | TRBJ1-5 | TRBV10-1 | few | CASSGTTSGNQPQHF | TGCGCCAGCAGTGGGACAACCAGCGGGAATCAGCCCCAGCATTTT
TRBD1 | TRBJ1-5 | TRBV7-8 | . | CASSGRQGRSNQPQHF | TGTGCCAGCAGCGGCCGACAGGGAAGAAGTAATCAGCCCCAGCATTTT
TRBD2 | TRBJ2-1 | TRBV6-5 | . | CASHPGGLNNEQFF | TGTGCCAGCCACCCGGGAGGACTTAACAATGAGCAGTTCTTC
. | TRBJ2-7 | TRBV7-2 | . | CASSLTSIRFSSYEQYF | TGTGCCAGCAGCTTAACGTCGATCAGGTTCAGCTCCTACGAGCAGTACTTC
. | TRBJ2-5 | TRBV27 | . | CASSPGGWASQETQYF | TGTGCCAGCAGCCCCGGGGGATGGGCGTCCCAAGAGACCCAGTACTTC
. | TRBJ2-3 | TRBV28 | few | CASAARGMGTDTQYF | TGTGCCAGCGCTGCAAGGGGAATGGGCACAGATACGCAGTATTTT
. | TRBJ1-1 | TRBV5-6 | . | CASIPPKAFF | TGTGCCAGCATTCCCCCTAAAGCTTTCTTT
. | TRBJ2-3 | TRBV9 | . | CASSVAVTDTQYF | TGTGCCAGCAGCGTAGCTGTCACAGATACGCAGTATTTT
. | TRBJ1-5 | TRBV7-2 | . | CASSPGQNQPQHF | TGTGCCAGCAGCCCCGGACAGAATCAGCCCCAGCATTTT
. | TRBJ2-5 | TRBV9 | few | CASSVGYTLGETQYF | TGTGCCAGCAGCGTAGGATACACCCTCGGGGAGACCCAGTACTTC
. | TRBJ2-2 | TRBV5-6 | . | CASSSGYRVNTGELFF | TGTGCCAGCAGCTCCGGTTACAGGGTTAACACCGGGGAGCTGTTTTTT
. | TRBJ1-5 | TRBV28 | few | CASSLWVARSNQPQHF | TGTGCCAGCAGTTTATGGGTAGCGCGTAGCAATCAGCCCCAGCATTTT
TRBD1 | TRBJ1-1 | TRBV5-1 | . | CASSFNRGTEAFF | TGCGCCAGCAGCTTCAACAGGGGGACTGAAGCTTTCTTT
TRBD2 | TRBJ2-1 | TRBV7-2 | few | CASNPGTSAPNEQFF | TGTGCCAGCAACCCCGGGACTAGCGCCCCCAATGAGCAGTTCTTC
TRBD1 | TRBJ2-7 | TRBV30 | few | CAWSDGTGRFYEQYF | TGTGCCTGGAGCGATGGGACAGGACGTTTCTACGAGCAGTACTTC
. | TRBJ2-3 | TRBV15 | . | CATNTISGGFLGDTQYF | TGTGCCACCAACACAATCTCAGGAGGATTCCTTGGGGATACGCAGTATTTT
TRBD1 | TRBJ2-7 | TRBV7-2 | . | CASSLDRGNEQYF | TGTGCCAGCAGCTTAGACAGGGGTAACGAGCAGTACTTC
TRBD1 | TRBJ1-1 | TRBV18 | few | CASSPTGALNTEAFF | TGTGCCAGCTCACCGACAGGGGCCTTGAACACTGAAGCTTTCTTT
. | TRBJ1-1 | TRBV5-1 | . | CASKIRPGKGTEAFF | TGCGCCAGCAAAATCCGGCCAGGGAAAGGCACTGAAGCTTTCTTT
. | TRBJ2-3 | TRBV18 | . | CASSPETDTQYF | TGTGCCAGCTCACCCGAGACAGATACGCAGTATTTT
. | TRBJ2-7 | TRBV21-1 | few | CASSMENYEQYF | TGTGCCAGCAGCATGGAGAACTACGAGCAGTACTTC
. | TRBJ1-3 | TRBV28 | . | CASSPQNSGNTIYF | TGTGCCAGCAGTCCCCAGAACTCTGGAAACACCATATATTTT
. | TRBJ2-5 | TRBV2 | . | CASHRRGETQYF | TGTGCCAGCCACCGGCGGGGAGAGACCCAGTACTTC
. | TRBJ1-3 | TRBV4-2 | . | CASSQEQGNTIYF | TGTGCCAGCAGCCAAGAACAAGGAAACACCATATATTTT
. | TRBJ2-7 | TRBV21-1 | . | CASSKRRSPISHEQYF | TGTGCCAGCAGCAAAAGGCGGAGTCCCATTTCCCACGAGCAGTACTTC
TRBD1 | TRBJ2-7 | TRBV30 | . | CAWSGGTGAHEQYF | TGTGCCTGGAGTGGTGGGACAGGGGCCCACGAGCAGTACTTC
. | TRBJ2-5 | TRBV6-1 | . | CASSEWGFPETQYF | TGTGCCAGCAGTGAGTGGGGCTTTCCCGAGACCCAGTACTTC
TRBD1 | TRBJ1-1 | TRBV6-5 | few | CASSLTGPWKAFF | TGTGCCAGCAGTTTGACAGGGCCTTGGAAAGCTTTCTTT